This T cell receptor (beta chain) was sequenced during a study of blood T cell repertoires in COVID-19. The data were produced by immunoSEQ multiplex PCR, yet TCRdb's version contains in-frame clones alone and is incomplete. The table has under 300,000 clones, approximately 84% seen once. V lost 6 bases to trimming and J lost 6 bases, with 17 bases between them. The CDR3 totals 14 residues. The V gene's germline CDR1 is MNHEY and CDR2 SVGAGI. During the 2 weeks before they entered the study, exposed participants had met someone with a PCR-confirmed or clinician-diagnosed COVID-19 case. The sequence was obtained from a woman in her forties or fifties who had been exposed to COVID-19. The chain uses TRBV6-5 and TRBJ1-1; maybe TRBD1 (6 bases). Input material: PBMCs or T cells enriched from blood (not recorded which). The CDR3 reads CASRIDRTRAEAFF. The CDR3 region has the DNA TGTGCCAGCAGAATCGACAGGACGCGGGCTGAAGCTTTCTTT.